The text below deals with one TCR beta chain. The CDR3 is 14 amino acids. V lost 4 bases and J lost 0, with 7 bases in between. Germline V gives CDR1 SQVTM, CDR2 ANQGSEA. The source of the sample is a study of blood T cell repertoires in COVID-19. Authors' data handling: Researchers report that nucleated cell counts were estimated from reference gene primer amplification. Profiled with immunoSEQ multiplex PCR; TCRdb holds only in-frame clones, not every one. V, J and clone size derive from that table, while D and trimming were established from the DNA sequence. The data show roughly 150,000 clones, about four fifths seen once.

This chain uses TRBV29-1 with TRBJ1-6; tentative D call: TRBD1 (5 bases). The origin of this receptor is a woman older than 75 with acute or convalescent COVID-19. Source material: peripheral blood. The CDR3: CSVAQGSYNSPLHF. In DNA form, the CDR3 reads TGCAGCGTTGCCCAGGGCTCCTATAATTCACCCCTCCACTTT. The variable domain in full, completed from reference TRBV29-1 and TRBJ1-6, reads SAVISQKPSRDICQRGTSLTIQCQVDSQVTMMFWYRQQPGQSLTLIATANQGSEATYESGFVIDKFPISRPNLTFSTLTVSNMSPEDSSIYLCSVAQGSYNSPLHFGNGTRLTVT.